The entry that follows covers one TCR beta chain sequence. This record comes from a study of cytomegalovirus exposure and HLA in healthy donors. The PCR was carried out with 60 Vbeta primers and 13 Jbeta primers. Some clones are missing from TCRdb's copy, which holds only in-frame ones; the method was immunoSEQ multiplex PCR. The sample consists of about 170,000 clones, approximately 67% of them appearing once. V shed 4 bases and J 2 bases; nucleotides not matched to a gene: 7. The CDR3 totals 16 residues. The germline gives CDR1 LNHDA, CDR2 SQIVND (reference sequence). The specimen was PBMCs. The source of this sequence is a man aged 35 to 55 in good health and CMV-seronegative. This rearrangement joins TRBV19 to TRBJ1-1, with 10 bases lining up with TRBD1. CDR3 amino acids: CASSTRDRGFNTEAFF. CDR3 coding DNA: TGTGCCAGTAGTACCAGGGACAGGGGATTTAACACTGAAGCTTTCTTT. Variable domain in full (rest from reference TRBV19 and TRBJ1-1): DGGITQSPKYLFRKEGQNVTLSCEQNLNHDAMYWYRQDPGQGLRLIYYSQIVNDFQKGDIAEGYSVSREKKESFPLTVTSAQKNPTAFYLCASSTRDRGFNTEAFFGQGTRLTVV.